Listed below are T cell receptor beta chains from one sample, sequenced in a study of cytomegalovirus exposure and HLA in healthy donors. Generated by immunoSEQ multiplex PCR, the TCRdb table keeps only in-frame clones and is missing some. The ten most abundant clones cover approximately 1.7% of a sample with fewer than 45,000 clones. Sequencing was done on a sample of PBMCs. The receptors were gathered from a woman aged 30 to 39 in good health and CMV-seronegative. Each CDR3 is given without its conserved first and last residue.

J gene | V gene | CDR3 protein
TRBJ1-5 | TRBV28 | ASSLFTTVSNQPQH
TRBJ2-2 | TRBV11-3 | ASSFDRGFRGELF
TRBJ1-4 | TRBV7-9 | ASGLDRGIDEKLF
TRBJ2-3 | TRBV6-1 | AIQQGVRFTDTQY
TRBJ1-5 | TRBV18 | ASSPNEAFSNQPQH
TRBJ1-2 | TRBV4-3 | ASSHFRENYGYT
TRBJ2-1 | TRBV5-1 | ASRPAYSGRANEQF
TRBJ2-7 | TRBV4-1 | ASSLKSAGTYEQY
TRBJ2-7 | TRBV6-5 | ASSPTSGLSEQY
TRBJ2-3 | TRBV7-3 | ASSLGTDTQY
TRBJ2-3 | TRBV5-1 | ASSSASTSGVTDTQY
TRBJ2-1 | TRBV30 | AWSVRDLYYNEQF
TRBJ2-7 | TRBV4-2 | ASSQVGTGAAYEQY
TRBJ2-3 | TRBV4-1 | ASSQSSGTSTDTQY
TRBJ2-1 | TRBV28 | ASSFSWRDSHNEQF
TRBJ2-7 | TRBV30 | AWTGGTAVREQY
TRBJ1-1 | TRBV7-2 | ASSLGTGNTEAF
TRBJ1-1 | TRBV7-9 | ASSMTGRGSMNTEAF
TRBJ2-5 | TRBV6-6 | ASRLTSGRGETQY
TRBJ1-5 | TRBV28 | AIGTGDQPQH
TRBJ2-6 | TRBV29-1 | SVSQGHSGANVLT
TRBJ2-7 | TRBV27 | ASSHGLAFEQY
TRBJ2-7 | TRBV5-1 | ASSSLEGTKHY
TRBJ1-5 | TRBV30 | AWSLGKGRQPQH
TRBJ2-7 | TRBV18 | ASSPSGLISYEQY
TRBJ2-1 | TRBV11-3 | ASSATSGDYNEQF
TRBJ2-1 | TRBV10-3 | AISEMGSPQF
TRBJ2-5 | TRBV5-1 | ASSSSANIQETQY
TRBJ2-7 | TRBV30 | AWSDRGRGEQY
TRBJ1-5 | TRBV28 | ASSLQSNQPQH
TRBJ1-1 | TRBV20-1 | SGSGNTEAF
TRBJ1-5 | TRBV12-5 | ASGWGRGVQEPQH
TRBJ1-1 | TRBV5-4 | ASSSGTGVVNTEAF
TRBJ1-2 | TRBV7-2 | ASSPGQGDYGYT
TRBJ2-1 | TRBV6-5 | ASSGVAGYNEQF
TRBJ2-1 | TRBV4-1 | ASSQPSSGRKNNEQF
TRBJ2-6 | TRBV4-1 | ASSQDSSPGANVLT
TRBJ1-2 | TRBV30 | AWSGGRVRDLSSYGYT
TRBJ2-1 | TRBV9 | ASSLAGGNEQF
TRBJ2-7 | TRBV27 | ASSFRADLYEQY
TRBJ2-7 | TRBV19 | ASSIEGHGEQY
TRBJ2-7 | TRBV1 | TRPPLGGCSYEQY
TRBJ2-6 | TRBV7-3 | ASSQRTFHSGANVLT
TRBJ2-3 | TRBV19 | ASSLRETDTQY
TRBJ2-7 | TRBV4-1 | ASSQESSGKMVEQY
TRBJ2-7 | TRBV27 | ASSLAGQAGEQY
TRBJ2-7 | TRBV19 | ATSVQGSSYEQY
TRBJ2-7 | TRBV18 | ASSPRDLGAREQY
TRBJ1-5 | TRBV27 | ASSLGQVGQPQH
TRBJ2-7 | TRBV14 | ASRETGPPYEQY
TRBJ1-1 | TRBV4-3 | ASSQELGGVGVNTEAF
TRBJ2-5 | TRBV30 | AWKQGDETQY
TRBJ2-1 | TRBV11-3 | ASRTSGSNNEQF
TRBJ1-5 | TRBV6-6 | ASSYSRQGGTQPQH
TRBJ1-2 | TRBV4-1 | ASSQDLGGPYGYT
TRBJ1-1 | TRBV4-1 | ASSQSILLGPNTEAF
TRBJ1-2 | TRBV6-5 | ATLDRANNYGYT
TRBJ2-1 | TRBV18 | ASSRGLGGGSYNEQF
TRBJ2-7 | TRBV5-6 | ASSREYEQY
TRBJ2-4 | TRBV6-5 | ASSTPGNIQY